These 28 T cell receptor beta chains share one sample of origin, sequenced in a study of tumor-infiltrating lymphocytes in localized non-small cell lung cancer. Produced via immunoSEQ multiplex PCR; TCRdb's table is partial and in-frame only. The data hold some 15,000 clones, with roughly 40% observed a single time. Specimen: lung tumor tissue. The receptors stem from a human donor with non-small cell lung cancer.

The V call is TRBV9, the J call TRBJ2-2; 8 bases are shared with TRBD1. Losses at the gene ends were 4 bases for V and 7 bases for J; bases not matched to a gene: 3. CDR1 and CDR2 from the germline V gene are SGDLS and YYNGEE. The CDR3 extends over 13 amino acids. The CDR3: CASSTGQGGELFF. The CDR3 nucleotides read TGTGCCAGCAGCACAGGACAGGGCGGGGAGCTGTTTTTT.

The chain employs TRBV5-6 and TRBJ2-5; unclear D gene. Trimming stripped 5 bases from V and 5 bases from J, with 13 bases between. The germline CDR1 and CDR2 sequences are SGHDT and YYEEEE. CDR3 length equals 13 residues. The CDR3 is CASRGSNWETQYF. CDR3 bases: TGTGCCAGCAGGGGATCCAACTGGGAGACCCAGTACTTC.

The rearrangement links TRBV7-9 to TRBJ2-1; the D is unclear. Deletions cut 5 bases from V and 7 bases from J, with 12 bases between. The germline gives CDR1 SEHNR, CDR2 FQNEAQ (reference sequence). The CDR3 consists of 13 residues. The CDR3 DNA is TGTGCCAGCAGCCCAGATTCAGAGAATGAGCAGTTCTTC. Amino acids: CASSPDSENEQFF.

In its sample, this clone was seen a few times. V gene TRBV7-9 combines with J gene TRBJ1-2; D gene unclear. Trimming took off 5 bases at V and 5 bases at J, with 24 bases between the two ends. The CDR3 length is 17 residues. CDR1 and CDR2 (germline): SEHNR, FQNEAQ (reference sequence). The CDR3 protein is CASSPEGFGNPIYGYTF. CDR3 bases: TGTGCCAGCAGCCCGGAGGGCTTCGGAAATCCTATTTATGGCTACACCTTC.

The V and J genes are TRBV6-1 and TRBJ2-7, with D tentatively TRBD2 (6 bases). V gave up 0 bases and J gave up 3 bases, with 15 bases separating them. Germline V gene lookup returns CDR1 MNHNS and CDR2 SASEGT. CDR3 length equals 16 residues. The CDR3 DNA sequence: TGTGCCAGCAGTGAAGCACTCTTGGGACTTTACTACGAGCAGTACTTC. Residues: CASSEALLGLYYEQYF.

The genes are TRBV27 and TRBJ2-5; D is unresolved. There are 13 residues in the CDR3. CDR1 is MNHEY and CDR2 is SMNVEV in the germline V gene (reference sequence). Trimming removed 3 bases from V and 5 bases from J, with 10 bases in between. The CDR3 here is CASSFVITETQYF. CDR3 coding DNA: TGTGCCAGCAGTTTTGTCATTACTGAGACCCAGTACTTC.

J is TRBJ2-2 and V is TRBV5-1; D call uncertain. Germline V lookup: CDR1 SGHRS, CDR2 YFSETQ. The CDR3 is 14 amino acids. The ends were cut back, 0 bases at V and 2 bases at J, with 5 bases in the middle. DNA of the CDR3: TGCGCCAGCAGCTTGGATGCTAACACCGGGGAGCTGTTTTTT. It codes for CASSLDANTGELFF.

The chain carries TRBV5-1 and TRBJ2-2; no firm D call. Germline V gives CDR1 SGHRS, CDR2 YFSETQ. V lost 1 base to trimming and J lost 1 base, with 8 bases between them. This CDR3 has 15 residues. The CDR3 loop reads CASSLRDKNTGELFF. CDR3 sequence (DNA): TGCGCCAGCAGCTTGAGAGACAAGAACACCGGGGAGCTGTTTTTT.

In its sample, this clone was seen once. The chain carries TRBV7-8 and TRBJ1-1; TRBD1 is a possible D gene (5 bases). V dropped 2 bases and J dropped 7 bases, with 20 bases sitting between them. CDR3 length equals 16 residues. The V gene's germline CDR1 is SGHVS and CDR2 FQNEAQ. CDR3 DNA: TGTGCCAGCAGCTTACCGGTCGGGGGGGAACGGAATGAAGCTTTCTTT. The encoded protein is CASSLPVGGERNEAFF.

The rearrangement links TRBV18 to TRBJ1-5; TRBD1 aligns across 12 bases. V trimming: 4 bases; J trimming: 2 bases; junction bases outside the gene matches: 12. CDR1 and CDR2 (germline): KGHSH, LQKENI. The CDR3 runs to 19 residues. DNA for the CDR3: TGTGCCAGCTCACTCAACCCGGGACAGGGGGCAAGGGGCAATCAGCCCCAGCATTTT. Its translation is CASSLNPGQGARGNQPQHF.

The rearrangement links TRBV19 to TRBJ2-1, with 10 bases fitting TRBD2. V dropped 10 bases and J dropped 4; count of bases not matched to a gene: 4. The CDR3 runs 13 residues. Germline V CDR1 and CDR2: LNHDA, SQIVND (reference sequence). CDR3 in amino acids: CATGLAEYNEQFF. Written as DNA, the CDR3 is TGTGCCACAGGACTAGCGGAATACAATGAGCAGTTCTTC.

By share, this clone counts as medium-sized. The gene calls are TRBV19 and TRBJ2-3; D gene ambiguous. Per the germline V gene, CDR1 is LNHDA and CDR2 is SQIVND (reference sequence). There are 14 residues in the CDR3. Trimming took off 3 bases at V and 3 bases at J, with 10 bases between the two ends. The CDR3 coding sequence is TGTGCCAGTAGTATTAACCCCCCGACAGATACGCAGTATTTT. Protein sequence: CASSINPPTDTQYF.

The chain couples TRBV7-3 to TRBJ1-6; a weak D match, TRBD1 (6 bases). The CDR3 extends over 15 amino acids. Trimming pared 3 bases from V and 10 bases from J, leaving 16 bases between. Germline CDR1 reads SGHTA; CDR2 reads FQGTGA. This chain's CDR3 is CASSFTGNERSPLHF. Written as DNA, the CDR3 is TGTGCCAGCAGCTTCACAGGGAATGAAAGATCACCCCTCCACTTT. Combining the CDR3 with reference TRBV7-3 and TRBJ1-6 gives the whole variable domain GAGVSQTPSNKVTEKGKYVELRCDPISGHTALYWYRQSLGQGPEFLIYFQGTGAADDSGLPNDRFFAVRPEGSVSTLKIQRTERGDSAVYLCASSFTGNERSPLHFGNGTRLTVT.

CDR3 region: CASSLGGVDEQYF. The CDR3 nucleotides are TGTGCCAGCAGCTTAGGAGGGGTCGACGAGCAGTACTTC. This chain uses TRBV7-2 with TRBJ2-7; the D gene could be TRBD1 or TRBD2 (5 bases each). V was pared by 1 base and J by 5 bases, with 9 bases between. CDR1 and CDR2 from the germline V gene are SGHTA and FQGNSA. The CDR3 is 13 amino acids.

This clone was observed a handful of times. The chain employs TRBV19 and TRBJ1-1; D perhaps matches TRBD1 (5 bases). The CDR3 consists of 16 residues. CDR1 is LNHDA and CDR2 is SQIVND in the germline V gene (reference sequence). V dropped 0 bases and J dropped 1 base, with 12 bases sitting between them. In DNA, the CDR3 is TGTGCCAGTAGTATAGATTCAGGGACGGCGAACACTGAAGCTTTCTTT. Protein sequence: CASSIDSGTANTEAFF.

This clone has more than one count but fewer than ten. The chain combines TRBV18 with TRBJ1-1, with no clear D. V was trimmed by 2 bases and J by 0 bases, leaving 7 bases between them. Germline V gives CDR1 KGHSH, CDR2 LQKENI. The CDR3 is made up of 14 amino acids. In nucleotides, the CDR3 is TGTGCCAGCTCACCAAGTCATCTGAACACTGAAGCTTTCTTT. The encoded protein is CASSPSHLNTEAFF.

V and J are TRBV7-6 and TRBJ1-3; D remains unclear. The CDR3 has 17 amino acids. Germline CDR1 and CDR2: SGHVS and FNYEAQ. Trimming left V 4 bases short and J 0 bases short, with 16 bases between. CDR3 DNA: TGTGCCAGCAGCTACCTACCCACAGCTTCCTCTGGAAACACCATATATTTT. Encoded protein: CASSYLPTASSGNTIYF.

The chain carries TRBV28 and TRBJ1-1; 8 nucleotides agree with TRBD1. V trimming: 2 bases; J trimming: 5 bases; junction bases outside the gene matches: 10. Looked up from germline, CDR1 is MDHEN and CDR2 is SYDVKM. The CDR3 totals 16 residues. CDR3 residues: CASSLGAGGQWTEAFF. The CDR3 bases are TGTGCCAGCAGTTTAGGGGCAGGGGGCCAGTGGACTGAAGCTTTCTTT.

In DNA, the CDR3 is TGTGCCAGCAGTTACATGGGAGGCGGCTATGGCTACACCTTC. It specifies CASSYMGGGYGYTF. This chain connects TRBV6-6 to TRBJ1-2; D is undetermined. The V end lost 2 bases, the J end lost 4 bases, and 11 bases lay between the germline ends. The germline CDR1 and CDR2 sequences are MNHNY and SVGAGI (reference sequence). CDR3 size: 14 residues.

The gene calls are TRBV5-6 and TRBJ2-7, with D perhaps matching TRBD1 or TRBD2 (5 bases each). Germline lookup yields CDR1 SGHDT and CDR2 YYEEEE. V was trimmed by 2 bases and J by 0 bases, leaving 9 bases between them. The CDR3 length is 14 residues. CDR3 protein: CASSFSGSSYEQYF. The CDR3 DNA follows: TGTGCCAGCAGCTTCTCAGGGAGCTCCTACGAGCAGTACTTC.

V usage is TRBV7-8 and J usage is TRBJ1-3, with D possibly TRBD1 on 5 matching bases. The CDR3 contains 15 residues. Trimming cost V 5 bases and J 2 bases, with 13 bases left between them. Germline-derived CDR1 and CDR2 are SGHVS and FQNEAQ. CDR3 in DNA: TGTGCCAGCAGCCCTTTGGGGGAGCCTGGAAACACCATATATTTT. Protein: CASSPLGEPGNTIYF.

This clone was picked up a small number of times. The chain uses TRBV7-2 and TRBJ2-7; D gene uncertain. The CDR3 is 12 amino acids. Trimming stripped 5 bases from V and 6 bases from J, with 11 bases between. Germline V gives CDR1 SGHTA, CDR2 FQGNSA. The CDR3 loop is CASSLVLFEQYF. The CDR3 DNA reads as TGTGCCAGCAGCCTGGTTCTTTTCGAGCAGTACTTC.

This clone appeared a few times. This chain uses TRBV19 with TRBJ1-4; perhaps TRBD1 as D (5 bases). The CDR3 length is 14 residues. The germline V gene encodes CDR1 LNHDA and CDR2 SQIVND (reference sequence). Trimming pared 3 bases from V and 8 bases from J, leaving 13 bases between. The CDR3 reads CASSIGPQGEKLFF. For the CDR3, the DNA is TGTGCCAGTAGTATCGGCCCCCAGGGCGAAAAACTGTTTTTT. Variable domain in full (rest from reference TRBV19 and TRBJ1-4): DGGITQSPKYLFRKEGQNVTLSCEQNLNHDAMYWYRQDPGQGLRLIYYSQIVNDFQKGDIAEGYSVSREKKESFPLTVTSAQKNPTAFYLCASSIGPQGEKLFFGSGTQLSVL.

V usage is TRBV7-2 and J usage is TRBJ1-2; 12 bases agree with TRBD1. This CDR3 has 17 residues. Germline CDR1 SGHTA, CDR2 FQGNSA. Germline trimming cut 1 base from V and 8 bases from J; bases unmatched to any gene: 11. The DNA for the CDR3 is TGTGCCAGCAGCTTAGGGAAGGGACAGGGGGCTAGGAGGGGCTACACCTTC. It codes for CASSLGKGQGARRGYTF.

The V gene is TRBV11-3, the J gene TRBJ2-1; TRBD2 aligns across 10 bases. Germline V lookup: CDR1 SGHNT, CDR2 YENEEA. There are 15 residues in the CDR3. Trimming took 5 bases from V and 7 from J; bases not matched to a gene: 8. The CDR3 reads CASSLSGGASNEQFF. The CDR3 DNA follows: TGTGCCAGCAGCCTAAGCGGGGGGGCCAGTAATGAGCAGTTCTTC.

The CDR3 is CASSESPGGNEKLFF. The DNA for the CDR3 is TGTGCCAGCAGTGAATCCCCCGGGGGCAACGAAAAACTGTTTTTT. J is TRBJ1-4 and V is TRBV6-1; D possibly corresponds to TRBD1 (6 bases). This CDR3 comprises 15 residues. Trimming pared 2 bases from V and 8 bases from J, leaving 15 bases between. The germline gives CDR1 MNHNS, CDR2 SASEGT.

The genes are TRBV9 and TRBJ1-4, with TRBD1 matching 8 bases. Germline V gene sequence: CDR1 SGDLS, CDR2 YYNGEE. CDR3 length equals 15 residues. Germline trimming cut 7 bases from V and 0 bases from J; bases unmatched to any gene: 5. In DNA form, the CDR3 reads TGTGCCAGCGGACCAGGGGGCGCAACTAATGAAAAACTGTTTTTT. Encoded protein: CASGPGGATNEKLFF.

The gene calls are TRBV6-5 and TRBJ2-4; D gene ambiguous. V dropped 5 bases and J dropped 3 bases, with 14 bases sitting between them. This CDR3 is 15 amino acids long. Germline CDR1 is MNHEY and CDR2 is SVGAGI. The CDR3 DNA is TGTGCCAGCAGTAAGTCGTACGGTCACAAAAACATTCAGTACTTC. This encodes CASSKSYGHKNIQYF.